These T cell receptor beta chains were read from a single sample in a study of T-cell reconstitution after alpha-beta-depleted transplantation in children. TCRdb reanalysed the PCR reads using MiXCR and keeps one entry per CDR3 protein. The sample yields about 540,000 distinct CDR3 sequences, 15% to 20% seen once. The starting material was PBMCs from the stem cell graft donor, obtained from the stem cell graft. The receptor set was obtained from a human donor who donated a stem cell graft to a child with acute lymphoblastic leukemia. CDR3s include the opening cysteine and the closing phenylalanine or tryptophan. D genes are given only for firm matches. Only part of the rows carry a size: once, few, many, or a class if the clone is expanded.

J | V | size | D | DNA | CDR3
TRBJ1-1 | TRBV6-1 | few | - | TGTGCCAGCAGTCCAGGGTCAGTGGGCTCGGAGGAAGCTTTCTTT | CASSPGSVGSEEAFF
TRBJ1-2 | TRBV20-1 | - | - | TGCAGTGCTAGAGATCTGATCTCTAACTATGGCGACACCTTC | CSARDLISNYGDTF
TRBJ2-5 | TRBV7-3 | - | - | TGTGCCAGCAGCTTAGGCGTGGGAGCCGGAGAGACCCAGTACTTC | CASSLGVGAGETQYF
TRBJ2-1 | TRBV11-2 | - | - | TGTGCCAGCAGCCGCTGGGATGATACCTACAATGAGCAGTTCTTC | CASSRWDDTYNEQFF
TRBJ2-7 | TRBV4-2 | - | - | TGTGCCAGCAGCCAAGAATTTGACGGACCCTACGAGCAGTACTTC | CASSQEFDGPYEQYF
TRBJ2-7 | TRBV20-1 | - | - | TGCAGTGCCTGGACCCTCTTAGGGGGGGAGCAGTACTTC | CSAWTLLGGEQYF
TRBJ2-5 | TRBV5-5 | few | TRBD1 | TGTGCCAGCAGCTTGGATCCCCAGGGGGCGGAGACCCAGTACTTC | CASSLDPQGAETQYF
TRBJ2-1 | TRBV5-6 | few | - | TGTGCCAGCAGTCATAGCGGAAGCCCTCGGAATGAGCAGTTCTTC | CASSHSGSPRNEQFF
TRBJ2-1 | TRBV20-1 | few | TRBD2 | TGCAGTGCTAGTGGTGAGGGCGGGGGGGGATACAATGAGCAGTTCTTC | CSASGEGGGGYNEQFF
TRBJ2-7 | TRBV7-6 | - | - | TGTGCCAGCAGCTTAGCTAGGAGTCCTTCTGGGGAGCAGTACTTC | CASSLARSPSGEQYF